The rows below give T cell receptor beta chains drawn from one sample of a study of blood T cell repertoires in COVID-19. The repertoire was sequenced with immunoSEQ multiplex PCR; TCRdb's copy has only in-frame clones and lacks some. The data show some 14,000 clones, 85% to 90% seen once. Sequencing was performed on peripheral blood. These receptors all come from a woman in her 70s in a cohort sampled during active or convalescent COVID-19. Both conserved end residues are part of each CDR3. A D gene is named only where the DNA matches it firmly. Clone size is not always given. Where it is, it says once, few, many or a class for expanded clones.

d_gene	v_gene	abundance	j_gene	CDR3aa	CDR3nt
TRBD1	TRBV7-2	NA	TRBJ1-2	CASSPRQGRGYTF	TGTGCCAGCTCCCCGAGACAGGGGCGGGGCTACACCTTC
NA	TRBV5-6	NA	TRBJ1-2	CASSLRGRGLYGYTF	TGTGCCAGCAGCTTGCGGGGGAGAGGCCTCTATGGCTACACCTTC
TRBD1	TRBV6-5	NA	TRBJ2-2	CASKTGGRTGELFF	TGTGCCAGCAAGACAGGGGGCCGAACCGGGGAGCTGTTTTTT
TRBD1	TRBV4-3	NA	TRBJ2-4	CASSLGQGVAKNIQYF	TGCGCCAGCAGCCTGGGACAGGGAGTGGCCAAAAACATTCAGTACTTC
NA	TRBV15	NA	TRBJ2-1	CATSAVMHNEQFF	TGTGCCACCAGCGCGGTTATGCACAATGAGCAGTTCTTC
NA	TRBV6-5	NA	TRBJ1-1	CASSYGIGGRRTEAFF	TGTGCCAGCAGTTATGGTATAGGGGGTCGAAGGACTGAAGCTTTCTTT
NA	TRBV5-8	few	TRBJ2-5	CASSLAYRQWGETQYF	TGTGCCAGCAGCTTGGCCTACCGACAGTGGGGAGAGACCCAGTACTTC
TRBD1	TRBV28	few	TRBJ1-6	CASSQITGGRSPLHF	TGTGCCAGCAGCCAAATAACAGGGGGGAGGTCACCCCTCCACTTT
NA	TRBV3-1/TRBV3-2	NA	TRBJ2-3	CASSRGGVDTQYF	TGTGCCAGCAGCCGGGGGGGCGTAGATACGCAGTATTTT
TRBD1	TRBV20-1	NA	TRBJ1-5	CSASVPGQGSQPQHF	TGCAGTGCTAGTGTCCCGGGACAGGGGAGTCAGCCCCAGCATTTT
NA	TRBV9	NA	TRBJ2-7	CASSVKQADEQYF	TGTGCCAGCAGCGTAAAGCAGGCCGACGAGCAGTACTTC
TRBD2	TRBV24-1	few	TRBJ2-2	CATRGGHTGELFF	TGTGCCACCCGGGGGGGCCACACCGGGGAGCTGTTTTTT
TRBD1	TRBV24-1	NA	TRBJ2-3	CATSAPDRGRGDTQYF	TGTGCCACCAGTGCCCCGGACAGGGGGCGTGGGGATACGCAGTATTTT
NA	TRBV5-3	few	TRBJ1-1	CARAAVATEAFF	TGTGCCAGAGCAGCCGTAGCCACTGAAGCTTTCTTT
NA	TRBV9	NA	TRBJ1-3	CASSGGAFGNTIYF	TGTGCCAGCAGCGGCGGAGCGTTCGGAAACACCATATATTTT
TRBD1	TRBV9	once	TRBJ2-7	CASSASPGQGVYEQYF	TGTGCCAGCAGCGCCTCCCCGGGACAGGGAGTTTACGAGCAGTACTTC
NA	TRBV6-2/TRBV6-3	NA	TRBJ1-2	CASSRDKSYGYTF	TGTGCCAGCAGTAGGGACAAGAGCTATGGCTACACCTTC
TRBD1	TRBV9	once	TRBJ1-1	CASSAGQLTEAFF	TGTGCCAGCAGCGCGGGACAGTTAACTGAAGCTTTCTTT
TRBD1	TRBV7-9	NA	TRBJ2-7	CASSPGPGTGVYEQYF	TGTGCCAGCAGCCCCGGCCCCGGGACAGGGGTTTACGAGCAGTACTTC
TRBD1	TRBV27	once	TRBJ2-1	CASSFRDRGGEQFF	TGTGCCAGCAGTTTCCGGGACAGGGGTGGGGAGCAGTTCTTC
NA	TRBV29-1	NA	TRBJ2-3	CSVAFADTQYF	TGCAGCGTTGCCTTTGCAGATACGCAGTATTTT
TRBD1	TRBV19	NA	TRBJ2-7	CASRRQGDTYEQYF	TGTGCCAGTAGACGACAGGGGGATACCTACGAGCAGTACTTC
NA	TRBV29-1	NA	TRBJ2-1	CSAPGVGASYNEQFF	TGCAGCGCCCCCGGCGTGGGCGCCTCCTACAATGAGCAGTTCTTC
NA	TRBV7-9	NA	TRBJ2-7	CASSAGGRSEQYF	TGTGCCAGCAGCGCGGGTGGGCGCAGCGAGCAGTACTTC
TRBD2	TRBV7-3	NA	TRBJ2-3	CASSPDPPGGTDTQYF	TGTGCCAGCAGCCCAGACCCGCCGGGGGGTACAGATACGCAGTATTTT
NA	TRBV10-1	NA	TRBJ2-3	CASTRPGRDTQYF	TGCGCCAGCACGCGACCAGGGCGGGATACGCAGTATTTT
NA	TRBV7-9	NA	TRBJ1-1	CASSFSGVTEAFF	TGTGCCAGCAGCTTCTCAGGGGTTACTGAAGCTTTCTTT
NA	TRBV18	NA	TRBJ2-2	CASSPPTGTTGELFF	TGTGCCAGCTCACCACCTACAGGGACGACCGGGGAGCTGTTTTTT
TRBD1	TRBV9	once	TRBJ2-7	CASSVGGQGRQYF	TGTGCCAGCAGCGTAGGTGGACAGGGGAGGCAGTACTTC
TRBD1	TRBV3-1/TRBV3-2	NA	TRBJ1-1	CASSLFGTDEAFF	TGTGCCAGCAGCCTCTTTGGGACAGATGAAGCTTTCTTT
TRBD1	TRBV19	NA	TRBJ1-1	CASSTYVMGQGNTEAFF	TGTGCCAGTAGTACCTACGTTATGGGACAGGGGAACACTGAAGCTTTCTTT
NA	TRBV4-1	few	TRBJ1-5	CASSQEAQGGNQPQHF	TGCGCCAGCAGCCAAGAGGCACAGGGAGGCAATCAGCCCCAGCATTTT
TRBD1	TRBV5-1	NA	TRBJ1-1	CASSPSGGWEAFF	TGCGCCAGCAGCCCTTCAGGGGGCTGGGAAGCTTTCTTT
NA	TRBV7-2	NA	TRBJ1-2	CASRGRWDINYGYTF	TGTGCCAGCAGGGGCCGTTGGGACATTAACTATGGCTACACCTTC
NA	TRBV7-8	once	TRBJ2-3	CASSLALRGYTQYF	TGTGCCAGCAGCTTAGCGCTCAGGGGCTATACGCAGTATTTT
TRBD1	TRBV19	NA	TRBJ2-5	CASSPPGQVPTQYF	TGTGCCAGTAGTCCACCGGGACAGGTCCCCACCCAGTACTTC
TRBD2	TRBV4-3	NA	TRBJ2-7	CASSQESSGAYEQYF	TGCGCCAGCAGCCAAGAGTCTAGCGGGGCCTACGAGCAGTACTTC
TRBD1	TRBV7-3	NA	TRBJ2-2	CASSRNRGKGELFF	TGTGCCAGCAGCCGAAACAGGGGAAAGGGGGAGCTGTTTTTT
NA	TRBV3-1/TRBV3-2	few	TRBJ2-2	CASSQSDTGELFF	TGTGCCAGCAGCCAGTCAGACACCGGGGAGCTGTTTTTT
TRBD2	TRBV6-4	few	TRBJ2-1	CASSDSAGGYNEQFF	TGTGCCAGCAGTGACTCAGCGGGGGGGTACAATGAGCAGTTCTTC
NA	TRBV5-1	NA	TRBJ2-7	CASSLGQGSSYEQYF	TGCGCCAGCAGCTTAGGGCAGGGGAGCTCCTACGAGCAGTACTTC
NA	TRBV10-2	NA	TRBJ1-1	CASSVTRVTNTEAFF	TGCGCCAGCAGTGTTACTAGGGTTACGAACACTGAAGCTTTCTTT
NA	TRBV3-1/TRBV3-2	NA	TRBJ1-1	CASSQIKNTEAFF	TGTGCCAGCAGCCAAATAAAGAACACTGAAGCTTTCTTT
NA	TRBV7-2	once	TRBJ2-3	CASSFGSTDTQYF	TGTGCCAGCAGCTTCGGGAGCACAGATACGCAGTATTTT
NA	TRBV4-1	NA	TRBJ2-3	CASSQETRLYTDTQYF	TGCGCCAGCAGCCAAGAAACCCGACTTTACACAGATACGCAGTATTTT
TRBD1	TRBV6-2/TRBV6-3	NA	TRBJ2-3	CASSWLPSGTVLDTQYF	TGTGCCAGCAGTTGGCTCCCAAGTGGGACAGTTCTAGATACGCAGTATTTT
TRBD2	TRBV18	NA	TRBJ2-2	CASSPRGAFTGELFF	TGTGCCAGCTCACCGCGGGGGGCCTTCACCGGGGAGCTGTTTTTT
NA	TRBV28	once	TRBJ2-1	CASSLAGSNEQFF	TGTGCCAGCAGTTTGGCGGGGTCCAATGAGCAGTTCTTC
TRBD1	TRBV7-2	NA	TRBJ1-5	CASSLTGGQPQHF	TGTGCCAGCAGCTTGACAGGGGGTCAGCCCCAGCATTTT
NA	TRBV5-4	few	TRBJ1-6	CASSLGGGSPLHF	TGTGCCAGCAGCTTGGGAGGGGGTTCACCCCTCCACTTT
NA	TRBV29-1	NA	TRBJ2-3	CSLTPRGGSTDTQYF	TGCAGCCTAACCCCGAGGGGGGGGAGCACAGATACGCAGTATTTT
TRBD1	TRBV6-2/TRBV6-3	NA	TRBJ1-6	CASSYGQVNSPLHF	TGTGCCAGCAGTTACGGACAGGTTAATTCACCCCTCCACTTT
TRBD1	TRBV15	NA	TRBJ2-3	CATSTWTGITDTQYF	TGTGCCACCAGCACCTGGACAGGAATCACAGATACGCAGTATTTT